Listed below are T cell receptor beta chains from one sample, sequenced in a study of lymphopenia after photon versus proton radiotherapy. Sequenced by immunoSEQ multiplex PCR; TCRdb stores in-frame clones only, minus some. The table includes approximately 66,000 clones, more than 75% detected once. The source was peripheral blood, collected from a patient treated with photon-based radiotherapy. Receptors were obtained from a man aged 35 to 55 with gastric cancer. Both conserved end residues are part of each CDR3. Fields, in order: CDR3 length, J gene, V gene, CDR3 protein.

16	TRBJ2-7	TRBV4-1	CASSQPMGLPTYEQYF
14	TRBJ1-2	TRBV19	CASTGGGISYGYTF
14	TRBJ1-4	TRBV19	CASSRDREGEKLFF
14	TRBJ2-5	TRBV7-9	CASRSKGGLGTQYF
14	TRBJ2-2	TRBV30	CAWSFDRNTGELFF
12	TRBJ1-3	TRBV7-9	CASNPPGNTIYF
11	TRBJ1-1	TRBV6-5	CASMGGTEAFF
16	TRBJ1-6	TRBV7-2	CASKPGGGSYNSPLHF
14	TRBJ2-7	TRBV6-5	CASSTILGFYEQYF
13	TRBJ1-1	TRBV7-3	CASSLEEYTEAFF
13	TRBJ1-3	TRBV27	CASSQASGNTIYF
15	TRBJ1-2	TRBV5-1	CASSFSLQTNYGYTF
14	TRBJ1-1	TRBV4-1	CASSQGASDTEAFF
14	TRBJ2-3	TRBV4-1	CASSQGRAGDTQYF
13	TRBJ1-1	TRBV6-5	CASSYGGGTEAFF
14	TRBJ2-6	TRBV30	CAWSRVQGANVLTF
15	TRBJ1-2	TRBV5-1	CASSLARMGNYGYTF
15	TRBJ2-1	TRBV11-3	CASSLAGLASNEQFF
16	TRBJ2-1	TRBV9	CASSGTSSAWGNEQFF
13	TRBJ1-2	TRBV6-1	CATQYPLRQPSTF
15	TRBJ2-1	TRBV11-2	CASSTWDRRRPEQFF
15	TRBJ2-3	TRBV10-3	CAIGRGGAFTDTQYF
13	TRBJ1-4	TRBV30	CAWNRGSNEKLFF
14	TRBJ1-6	TRBV27	CASSFGGANSPLHF
15	TRBJ2-7	TRBV27	CASRRGLAGVGEQYF
12	TRBJ1-1	TRBV7-9	CASSSGSTEAFF
14	TRBJ2-6	TRBV6-1	CASSGEAGANVLTF
18	TRBJ1-3	TRBV4-1	CASSQSLIGGLNGNTIYF
15	TRBJ1-4	TRBV10-3	CAISEEGDREGKLFF
12	TRBJ2-3	TRBV4-1	CASSFSRDTQYF
14	TRBJ1-5	TRBV30	CAWSVAGANQPQHF
16	TRBJ2-1	TRBV21-1	CASSTRGGLSYNEQFF
19	TRBJ1-1	TRBV5-6	CASSPPRGVLGSMNTEAFF
17	TRBJ2-1	TRBV4-3	CASSPRPTGQAYNEQFF
13	TRBJ2-5	TRBV9	CASSMGLAGVLYF
22	TRBJ1-1	TRBV6-4	CASSDSGRELPPPRSRGTEAFF
12	TRBJ2-1	TRBV5-4	CASSLNENEQFF
16	TRBJ1-1	TRBV6-6	CASSYSGQGKGTEAFF
15	TRBJ2-6	TRBV6-1	CASPGRGPGANVLTF
16	TRBJ1-2	TRBV10-3	CAIRDRDRGQRGGYTF
14	TRBJ1-5	TRBV4-3	CASSQGQPGGPQHF
15	TRBJ2-5	TRBV5-8	CASSLDGGRQETQYF
15	TRBJ1-2	TRBV5-1	CASSLGGAGPTGYTF
14	TRBJ1-2	TRBV10-3	CAITGTGDNYGYTF
14	TRBJ1-4	TRBV5-6	CASSLQGLNEKLFF
14	TRBJ2-7	TRBV7-9	CASSSDRARYEQYF
13	TRBJ2-6	TRBV6-1	CASSPNRANVLTF
13	TRBJ2-7	TRBV11-2	CASSLVASDEQYF
14	TRBJ2-1	TRBV5-1	CASSFGGPHNEQFF